This T cell receptor (beta chain) is from a study of cytomegalovirus exposure and HLA in healthy donors. Study summary: Assignment to the Caucasian-associated ancestry cluster applied to approximately 80% of the approximately 390 genotyped donors. Study observations and caveats: Cytomegalovirus status was reportedly diagnosed by the classifier with high sensitivity and specificity. Using a false discovery rate of 0.05, a later analysis showed that 16,000 or so TCR beta sequences were associated with HLA alleles. It was approximately 170 TCR beta chains that were listed as cytomegalovirus-associated.

The PCR employed 60 Vbeta primers together with 13 Jbeta primers. The table came from immunoSEQ multiplex PCR; TCRdb's copy has only in-frame clones and leaves some out. There are about 120,000 clones in the sample; nearly 75% occur only once, and around 5% lies in the top ten. Trimming took 5 bases from V and 12 from J, leaving 11 bases between them. This CDR3 region has 12 residues. Germline V gene sequence: CDR1 SGHTA, CDR2 FQGNSA. Worth noting for this clone: Its antigen is not identified.

The chain employs TRBV7-2 and TRBJ1-6; no definite D call. Specimen: PBMCs. The source of this sequence is a man aged 30-40 years in good health and CMV-seropositive. DNA of the CDR3: TGTGCCAGCAGCGTAAACAGAATACCCCTCCACTTT. Translation gives CASSVNRIPLHF.